The source of this T cell receptor beta chain is a study of CD8 T cells in ankylosing spondylitis. Regarding the study as a whole: Roughly 8 highly homologous variants made up a TCR beta motif, and this motif appeared characteristic of ankylosing spondylitis blood. Reportedly, disease-linked clones are significantly enriched in ankylosing spondylitis patients' matched synovial fluid. Certain motif variants had earlier appeared in reactive arthritis synovial fluid and blood.

A remark on this clonotype: The antigen remains unidentified.

MiXCR, run by TCRdb on the 5' RACE reads, gives a single entry per CDR3 protein. Of about 360,000 distinct CDR3 sequences listed, 20% to 25% are singletons. Material for sequencing was blood, either unsorted or a sorted T cell fraction (not recorded which). The receptor's source is a male donor with ankylosing spondylitis or in good health (not recorded which).

This chain's CDR3 is CATSPVSLSWDPYEQYF. The CDR3 DNA is TGTGCCACCAGCCCCGTTTCGTTGAGCTGGGACCCGTACGAGCAGTACTTC. This chain joins TRBV15 and TRBJ2-7; D is tentatively TRBD1 or TRBD2 (5 bases each). The CDR3 contains 17 residues. V was pared by 5 bases and J by 4 bases, with 24 bases between. The V gene's germline CDR1 is LNHNV and CDR2 YYDKDF (reference sequence).